A selection of T cell receptor beta chains follows, all from one sample in a study of OX40 agonist ivuxolimab in advanced cancers. Sequencing used immunoSEQ multiplex PCR; TCRdb keeps in-frame clones, though not all of them. The data contain more than 45,000 clones, approximately 80% of them singletons. Here the sequenced sample was CD4+ or CD8+ T cells sorted from blood, taken in a trial of the OX40 agonist ivuxolimab. Receptors originate from an adult with an advanced solid tumor such as melanoma, head and neck, liver or kidney cancer. Each CDR3 is given with its conserved first and last residue. A D gene is named only where the DNA matches it firmly. Size values are once, few and many counts, or a class for expanded clones, and some rows have none.

abundance	v_gene	d_gene	j_gene	CDR3nt	CDR3aa
-	TRBV18	TRBD2	TRBJ2-2	TGTGCCAGCTCGGAGCTAGCGGATGGGGAGCTGTTTTTT	CASSELADGELFF
-	TRBV10-3	TRBD1	TRBJ2-5	TGTGCCATCGGACAGGGCTCGAAGTACCAAGAGACCCAGTACTTC	CAIGQGSKYQETQYF
once	TRBV6-1	-	TRBJ1-3	TGTGCCAGCAGGGGGGCACCGAACTCTGGAAACACCATATATTTT	CASRGAPNSGNTIYF
-	TRBV19	TRBD2	TRBJ2-1	TGTGCCAGTAGATCCCACTCTAGCGGGGGTGGCAATGAGCAGTTCTTC	CASRSHSSGGGNEQFF
-	TRBV6-1	-	TRBJ2-7	TGTGCCAGCACCCTCCCTCCCGGGACACGGTACTTC	CASTLPPGTRYF
-	TRBV27	-	TRBJ1-5	TGTGCCAGCAGTTTAGAGGGCGTCGTTAGCAATCAGCCCCAGCATTTT	CASSLEGVVSNQPQHF
-	TRBV5-4	TRBD1	TRBJ2-7	TGTGCCAGCAGCTTGCCCGCGCGAGGGCCAGGGGGCGAGCAGTACTTC	CASSLPARGPGGEQYF
-	TRBV6-6	-	TRBJ1-1	TGTGCCAGCAGTTACTCGTCAGGGATGAACACTGAAGCTTTCTTT	CASSYSSGMNTEAFF
-	TRBV6-5	-	TRBJ2-5	TGTGCCAGCAGCTGGAGTGTAAGGGAGACCCAGTACTTC	CASSWSVRETQYF
-	TRBV7-8	-	TRBJ1-5	TGTGCCAGCAGCTTAGGAAATCAGCCCCAGCATTTT	CASSLGNQPQHF
few	TRBV28	-	TRBJ1-1	TGTGCCAGCAGTTTGTGGAGTGGCCGGACTGAAGCTTTCTTT	CASSLWSGRTEAFF
-	TRBV19	TRBD2	TRBJ2-3	TGTGCCAGTAGTATTAGCGGGGGGACCACAGATACGCAGTATTTT	CASSISGGTTDTQYF
few	TRBV14	-	TRBJ1-1	TGTGCCAGCAGCCAAGAGTCACTCACTGAAGCTTTCTTT	CASSQESLTEAFF
-	TRBV5-1	TRBD2	TRBJ2-5	TGCGCCAGCACCCCCGCGGGGGTGACAGAGACCCAGTACTTC	CASTPAGVTETQYF
-	TRBV7-2	-	TRBJ1-6	TGTGCCAGCAGCCTTTTTCGTGGGAATTCGGCTAATTCACCCCTCCACTTT	CASSLFRGNSANSPLHF
once	TRBV19	-	TRBJ1-2	TGTGCCAGTAGAACAGGGTTCTATGGCTACACCTTC	CASRTGFYGYTF
-	TRBV7-2	-	TRBJ1-4	TGTGCCAGCAGCTTAGGGCGGGGCCGAACTAATGAAAAACTGTTTTTT	CASSLGRGRTNEKLFF
-	TRBV27	-	TRBJ2-2	TGTGCCAGCAGTTTAGGGTATTGGGCGGAGAACACCGGGGAGCTGTTTTTT	CASSLGYWAENTGELFF
few	TRBV7-9	-	TRBJ1-2	TGTGCCAGCAGCTTAACGGGAAGCCCAACTGATGGCTACACCTTC	CASSLTGSPTDGYTF
-	TRBV7-8	-	TRBJ2-7	TGTGCCAGCAGCCCTGGACAGCCTGGGTACGAGCAGTACTTC	CASSPGQPGYEQYF
-	TRBV29-1	-	TRBJ1-2	TGCAGCGTTGCAGCTAACTATGGCTACACCTTC	CSVAANYGYTF
-	TRBV7-9	TRBD1	TRBJ2-3	TGTGCCAGCAGGGTAGGGACAGGGGAAGATACGCAGTATTTT	CASRVGTGEDTQYF
-	TRBV2	-	TRBJ1-5	TGTGCCAGCAGTGAATCTGGCCGGATTTATCAGCCCCAGCATTTT	CASSESGRIYQPQHF
once	TRBV11-2	-	TRBJ1-6	TGTGCCAGCAGCTTAGCGGTAGGCTCACCCCTCCACTTT	CASSLAVGSPLHF
-	TRBV2	TRBD1	TRBJ1-5	TGTGCCAGCAGCCCCTCCGAGGGCAGGGGGGCGTCGCCCCAGCATTTT	CASSPSEGRGASPQHF
once	TRBV30	-	TRBJ2-7	TGTGCCTGGAGTGTACAACGTGCGTCCGAGCAGTACTTC	CAWSVQRASEQYF
-	TRBV2	-	TRBJ1-1	TGTGCCAGCAATAAGCAGGGGAGCACTGAAGCTTTCTTT	CASNKQGSTEAFF
-	TRBV7-2	-	TRBJ1-1	TGTGCCAGCAGCTTAAACGGCCTAGGGGGGGCTGAAGCTTTCTTT	CASSLNGLGGAEAFF
-	TRBV10-3	TRBD1	TRBJ1-2	TGTGCCAGCAGTCTGACAGGGACTACCTATGGCTACACCTTC	CASSLTGTTYGYTF
-	TRBV11-3	-	TRBJ2-7	TGTGCCAGCAGCTTAGACGGCCACTACGAGCAGTACTTC	CASSLDGHYEQYF
-	TRBV6-5	-	TRBJ1-2	TGTGCCAGCAGTTACTCGAGGGGAGGGGGCTATGGCTACACCTTC	CASSYSRGGGYGYTF